This T cell receptor beta chain was sequenced for a study of blood T cells in healthy people across ages. Losses at the gene ends were 3 bases for V and 7 bases for J; bases not matched to a gene: 24. Germline V CDR1 and CDR2: DFQATT, SNEGSKA (reference sequence). The length of the CDR3 is 19 residues. A J-beta primer mix and a sample-barcoded 5' primer were used in a second PCR of about 7 to 12 cycles. TCRdb used MiXCR to reprocess the 5' RACE reads, holding one entry per CDR3 protein. The sample has hundreds of thousands of distinct CDR3 sequences, 20% to 25% seen once. This sequence joins TRBV20-1 and TRBJ2-7, with 10 bases that match TRBD2. Sequencing was performed on blood. The origin of this receptor is a man in his 70s in good health. CDR3 region: CSASRGLAGEQSIRGEQYF. DNA of the CDR3: TGCAGTGCTAGCCGCGGGCTAGCGGGGGAGCAAAGTATTCGAGGAGAGCAGTACTTC.